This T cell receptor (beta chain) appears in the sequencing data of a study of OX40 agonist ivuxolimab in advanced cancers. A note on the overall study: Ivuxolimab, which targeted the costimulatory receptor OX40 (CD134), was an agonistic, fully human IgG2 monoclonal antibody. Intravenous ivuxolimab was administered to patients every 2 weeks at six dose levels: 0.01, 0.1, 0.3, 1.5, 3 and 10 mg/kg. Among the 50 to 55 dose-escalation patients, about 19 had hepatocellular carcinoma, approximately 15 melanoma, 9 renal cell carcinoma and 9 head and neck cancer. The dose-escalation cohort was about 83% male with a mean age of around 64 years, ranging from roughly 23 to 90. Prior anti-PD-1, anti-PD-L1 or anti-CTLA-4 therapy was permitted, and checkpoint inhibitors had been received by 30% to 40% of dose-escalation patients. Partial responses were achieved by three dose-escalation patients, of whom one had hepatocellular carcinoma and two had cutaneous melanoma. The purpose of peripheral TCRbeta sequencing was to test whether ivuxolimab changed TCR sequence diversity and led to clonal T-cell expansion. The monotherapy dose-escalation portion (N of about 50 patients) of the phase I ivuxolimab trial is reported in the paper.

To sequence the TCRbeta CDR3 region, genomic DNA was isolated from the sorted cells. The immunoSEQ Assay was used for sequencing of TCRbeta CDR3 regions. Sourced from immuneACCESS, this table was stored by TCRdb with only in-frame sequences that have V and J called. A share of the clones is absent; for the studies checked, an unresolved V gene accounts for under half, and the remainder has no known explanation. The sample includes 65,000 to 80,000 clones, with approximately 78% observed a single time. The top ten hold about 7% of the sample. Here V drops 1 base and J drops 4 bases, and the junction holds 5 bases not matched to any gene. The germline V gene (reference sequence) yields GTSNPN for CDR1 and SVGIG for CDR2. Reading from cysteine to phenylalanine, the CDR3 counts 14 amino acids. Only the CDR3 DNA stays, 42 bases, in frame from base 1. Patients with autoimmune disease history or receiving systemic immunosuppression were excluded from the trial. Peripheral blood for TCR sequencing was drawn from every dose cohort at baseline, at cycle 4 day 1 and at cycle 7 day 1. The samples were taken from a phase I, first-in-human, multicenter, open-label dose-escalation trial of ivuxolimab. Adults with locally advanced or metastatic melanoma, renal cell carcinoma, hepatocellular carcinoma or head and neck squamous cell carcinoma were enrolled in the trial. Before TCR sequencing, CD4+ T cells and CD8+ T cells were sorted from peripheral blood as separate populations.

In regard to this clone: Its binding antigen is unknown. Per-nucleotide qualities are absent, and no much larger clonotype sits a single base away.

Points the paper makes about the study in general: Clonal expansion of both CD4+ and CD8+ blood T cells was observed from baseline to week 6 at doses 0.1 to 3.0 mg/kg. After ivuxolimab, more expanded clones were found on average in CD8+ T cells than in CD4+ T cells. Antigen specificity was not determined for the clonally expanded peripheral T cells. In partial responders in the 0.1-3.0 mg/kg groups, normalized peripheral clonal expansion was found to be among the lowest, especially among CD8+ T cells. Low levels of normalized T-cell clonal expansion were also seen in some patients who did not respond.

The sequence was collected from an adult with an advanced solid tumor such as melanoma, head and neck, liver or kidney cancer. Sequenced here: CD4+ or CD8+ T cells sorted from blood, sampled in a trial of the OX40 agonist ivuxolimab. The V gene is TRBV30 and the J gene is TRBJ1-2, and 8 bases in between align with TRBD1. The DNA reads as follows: TGTGCCTGGAGTGATGACAGGGGAGGCTATGGCTACACCTTC. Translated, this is CAWSDDRGGYGYTF. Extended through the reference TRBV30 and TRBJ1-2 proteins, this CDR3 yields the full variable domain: SQTIHQWPATLVQPVGSPLSLECTVEGTSNPNLYWYRQAAGRGLQLLFYSVGIGQISSEVPQNLSASRPQDRQFILSSKKLLLSDSGFYLCAWSDDRGGYGYTFGSGTRLTVV.